This TCR beta chain came from a study of blood T cell repertoires in COVID-19. About the study: There were acute and convalescent COVID-19 samples, and they came from the United States, Italy and Spain.

Original processing methods: By means of reference gene primer amplification, nucleated cell counts were estimated. Here immunoSEQ multiplex PCR was the method, and the copy in TCRdb shows in-frame clones only, minus some. V and J calls and clone size are as listed in that table; D and trimming were resolved from the DNA. The sample lists under 150,000 clones, more than 75% occurring once. Looked up from germline, CDR1 is SGHVS and CDR2 is FQNEAQ. The CDR3 spans 14 residues. Trimming removed 4 bases from V and 7 bases from J, with 16 bases in between. V is TRBV7-8 and J is TRBJ1-2, with D unclear. This clonotype was sampled from a woman between 40 and 55 years old with acute or convalescent COVID-19. Sequencing used peripheral blood. The CDR3 protein is CASSYRGERFGYTF. CDR3 nucleotides: TGTGCCAGCAGCTACCGGGGAGAGAGGTTTGGCTACACCTTC. Full variable domain (missing parts from reference TRBV7-8 and TRBJ1-2): GAGVSQSPRYKVAKRGQDVALRCDPISGHVSLFWYQQALGQGPEFLTYFQNEAQLDKSGLPSDRFFAERPEGSVSTLKIQRTQQEDSAVYLCASSYRGERFGYTFGSGTRLTVV.